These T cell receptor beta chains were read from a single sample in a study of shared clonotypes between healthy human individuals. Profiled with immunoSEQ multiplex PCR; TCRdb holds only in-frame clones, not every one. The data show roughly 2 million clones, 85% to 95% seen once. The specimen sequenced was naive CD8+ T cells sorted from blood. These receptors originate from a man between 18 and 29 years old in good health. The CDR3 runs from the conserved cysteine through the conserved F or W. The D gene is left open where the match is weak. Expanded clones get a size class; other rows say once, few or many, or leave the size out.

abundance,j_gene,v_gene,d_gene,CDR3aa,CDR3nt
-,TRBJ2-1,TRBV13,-,CASSLGPSIQFF,TGTGCCAGCAGCTTAGGTCCCAGCATACAGTTCTTC
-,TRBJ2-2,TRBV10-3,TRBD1,CAISDPGQGSTGELFF,TGTGCCATCAGTGATCCTGGACAGGGGAGCACCGGGGAGCTGTTTTTT
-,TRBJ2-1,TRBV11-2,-,CASSEGLWDEQFF,TGTGCCAGCAGCGAAGGGCTGTGGGATGAGCAGTTCTTC
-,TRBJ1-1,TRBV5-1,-,CASSLLGPGTEAFF,TGCGCCAGCAGCTTGTTGGGACCGGGAACTGAAGCTTTCTTT
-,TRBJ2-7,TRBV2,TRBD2,CASSQPEPSGTYEQYF,TGTGCCAGCAGTCAGCCAGAGCCTAGCGGTACCTACGAGCAGTACTTC
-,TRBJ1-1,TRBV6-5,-,CASSYGRLSEAFF,TGTGCCAGCAGTTACGGACGGCTTTCTGAAGCTTTCTTT
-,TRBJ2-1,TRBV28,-,CASSLFGEQGPYNEQFF,TGTGCCAGCAGTTTATTTGGGGAACAGGGCCCCTACAATGAGCAGTTCTTC
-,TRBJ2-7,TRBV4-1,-,CASSQTDKSSYEQYF,TGCGCCAGCAGCCAAACCGACAAATCCTCCTACGAGCAGTACTTC
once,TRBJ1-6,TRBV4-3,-,CASSQDTLGGDSPLHF,TGCGCCAGCAGCCAAGACACTCTTGGGGGGGACTCACCCCTCCACTTT
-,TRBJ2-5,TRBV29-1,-,CSGLGGRGLRYF,TGCAGCGGCCTAGGCGGCAGGGGACTTCGGTACTTC
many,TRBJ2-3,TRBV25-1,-,CASSDGGGWTDTQYF,TGTGCCAGCAGTGACGGAGGGGGTTGGACAGATACGCAGTATTTT
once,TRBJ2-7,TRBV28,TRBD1,CASSRTGGYEQYF,TGTGCCAGCAGTCGGACAGGGGGTTACGAGCAGTACTTC
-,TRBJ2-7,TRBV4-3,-,CASSPDNNYEQYF,TGCGCCAGCAGCCCTGACAATAACTACGAGCAGTACTTC
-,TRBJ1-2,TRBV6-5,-,CASSLTGSPGGYTF,TGTGCCAGCAGCCTCACAGGGTCGCCGGGTGGCTACACCTTC
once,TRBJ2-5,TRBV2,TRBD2,CASSDASGGETQYF,TGTGCCAGCAGTGATGCAAGCGGGGGAGAGACCCAGTACTTC
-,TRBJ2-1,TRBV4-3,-,CASSQEAGNEQFF,TGCGCCAGCAGCCAAGAAGCGGGCAATGAGCAGTTCTTC
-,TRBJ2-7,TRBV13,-,CASSLRSGYYEQYF,TGTGCCAGCAGCTTAAGATCGGGGTACTACGAGCAGTACTTC
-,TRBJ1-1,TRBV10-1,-,CASSESDGNTEAFF,TGCGCCAGCAGTGAGTCGGACGGGAACACTGAAGCTTTCTTT
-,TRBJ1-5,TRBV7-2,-,CASSLGDSLGNQPQHF,TGTGCCAGCAGCCTTGGGGACTCACTTGGGAATCAGCCCCAGCATTTT
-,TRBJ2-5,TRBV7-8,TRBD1,CASSLVGTGGETQYF,TGTGCCAGCAGCTTAGTCGGGACAGGAGGAGAGACCCAGTACTTC
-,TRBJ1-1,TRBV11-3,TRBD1,CASSLGATGMNTEAFF,TGTGCCAGCAGCTTAGGGGCGACAGGGATGAACACTGAAGCTTTCTTT
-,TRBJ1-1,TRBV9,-,CASSSLVGGNTEAFF,TGTGCCAGCAGCAGCTTGGTGGGCGGGAACACTGAAGCTTTCTTT
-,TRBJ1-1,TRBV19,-,CASSGGNTEAFF,TGTGCCAGTTCTGGGGGAAACACTGAAGCTTTCTTT
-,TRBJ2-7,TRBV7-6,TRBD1,CASSLGQGVHEQYF,TGTGCCAGCAGCCTGGGACAGGGAGTCCACGAGCAGTACTTC
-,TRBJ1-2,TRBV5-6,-,CASSWRETDGYTF,TGTGCCAGCAGCTGGAGGGAGACCGATGGCTACACCTTC
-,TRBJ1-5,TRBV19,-,CASSIDSAEYSNQPQHF,TGTGCCAGTAGTATAGATTCGGCAGAGTATAGCAATCAGCCCCAGCATTTT
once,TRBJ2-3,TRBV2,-,CASRAPGSDTQYF,TGTGCCAGCAGGGCTCCAGGATCGGATACGCAGTATTTT
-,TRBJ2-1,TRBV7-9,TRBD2,CASSLEAGLEANEQFF,TGTGCCAGCAGCTTAGAGGCGGGACTAGAGGCGAATGAGCAGTTCTTC
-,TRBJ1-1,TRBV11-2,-,CASRRGLGTEAFF,TGTGCCAGCCGCCGGGGACTGGGGACTGAAGCTTTCTTT
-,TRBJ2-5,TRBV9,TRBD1,CASSVLGGLETQYF,TGTGCCAGCAGCGTATTAGGGGGCCTAGAGACCCAGTACTTC
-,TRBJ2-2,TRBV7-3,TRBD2,CASHPGLAGANTGELFF,TGTGCCTCACACCCCGGACTAGCGGGGGCCAACACCGGGGAGCTGTTTTTT
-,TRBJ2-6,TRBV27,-,CASSLLGRSSGANVLTF,TGTGCCAGCAGTTTACTAGGTCGAAGTTCTGGGGCCAACGTCCTGACTTTC
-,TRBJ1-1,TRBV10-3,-,CAISVADMNTEAFF,TGTGCCATCAGTGTCGCAGACATGAACACTGAAGCTTTCTTT
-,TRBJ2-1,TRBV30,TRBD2,CAWLLAGNEQFF,TGTGCCTGGTTACTAGCGGGGAATGAGCAGTTCTTC
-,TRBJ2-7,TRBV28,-,CASSLQGKEEQYF,TGTGCCAGCAGTTTACAGGGGAAAGAAGAGCAGTACTTC
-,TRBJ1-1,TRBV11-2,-,CASSLDSQGVTEAFF,TGTGCCAGCAGCTTAGACAGCCAGGGTGTAACTGAAGCTTTCTTT